These 6 T cell receptor beta chains came from one sample sequenced in a study of breast tumors, draining lymph nodes, adjacent tissues (dated by TCRdb to the mid-2010s). Receptor amplification or capture employed multiplex PCR. Sequencing relied on an Illumina HiSeq 2000. The public reads were reanalyzed by TCRdb: fastp trimming at Q25, MiXCR alignment, in-frame beta chains only. CDR3 protein sequences are deduplicated, and each keeps its most common genes and DNA. This sample holds roughly 70,000 distinct CDR3 sequences; around 43% were observed only once. The top ten clonotypes cover over 7.5% of the sample. Sequencing used breast tumor tissue. The receptors derive from a female donor with breast cancer. Some clones in this sample may be carry-over from other donors' samples.

To note about this clonotype: One end of the junction fails to match germline, which may point to a read error. V is TRBV2 and J is TRBJ2-1, with 7 bases lining up with TRBD2. The germline V gene has CDR1 SNHLY and CDR2 FYNNEI. This CDR3 comprises 15 residues. CDR3 DNA: TGTGCCAGCAGTCCTGCTAGCGGCGCCTACAATGAGCGGTTCTTC. Its translation: CASSPASGAYNERFF.

This clonotype was picked up many times. This sequence joins TRBV5-5 and TRBJ2-3, with 8 bases identical to TRBD1. Germline V lookup: CDR1 SGHKS, CDR2 YYEKEE (reference sequence). J was trimmed by 1 base and V by 4 bases; bases with no gene match: 17. The CDR3 totals 19 residues. CDR3 in amino acids: CASSQIFRGQGAGTDTQYF. The CDR3 bases are TGTGCCAGCAGCCAAATCTTCCGAGGGCAGGGGGCCGGCACAGATACGCAGTATTTT.

This clonotype was seen at least ten times. This chain uses TRBV19 with TRBJ2-1; unclear D gene. Between the trimmed V and J ends, which lost 6 bases and 4 bases, there was a span of 10 bases. This CDR3 spans 13 amino acids. In germline, CDR1 is LNHDA, CDR2 SQIVND (reference sequence). CDR3 nucleotides: TGTGCCAGTAGCGACCCCCCTTACAATGAGCAGTTCTTC. Translating gives CASSDPPYNEQFF. Full variable domain (missing parts from reference TRBV19 and TRBJ2-1): DGGITQSPKYLFRKEGQNVTLSCEQNLNHDAMYWYRQDPGQGLRLIYYSQIVNDFQKGDIAEGYSVSREKKESFPLTVTSAQKNPTAFYLCASSDPPYNEQFFGPGTRLTVL.

This clonotype has at least ten counts. V is TRBV20-1 and J is TRBJ2-3; a weak D match, TRBD2 (6 bases). Germline CDR1 reads DFQATT; CDR2 reads SNEGSKA (reference sequence). V dropped 1 base and J dropped 2 bases, with 16 bases sitting between them. The CDR3 runs 16 residues. The CDR3 reads CSARVTAGSYTDTQYF. In DNA form, the CDR3 reads TGCAGTGCTAGAGTAACGGCGGGGTCATACACAGATACGCAGTATTTT.

This clonotype was detected a few times. This CDR3 is CASSSTGQLETQYF. Written as DNA, the CDR3 is TGTGCCAGCAGTTCAACCGGACAGTTGGAGACCCAGTACTTC. This chain connects TRBV28 to TRBJ2-5, with TRBD1 as a possible D gene (6 bases). This CDR3 spans 14 amino acids. The germline V gene encodes CDR1 MDHEN and CDR2 SYDVKM. V was pared by 4 bases and J by 5 bases, with 14 bases between. The full variable domain, its missing parts supplied by reference TRBV28 and TRBJ2-5, is DVKVTQSSRYLVKRTGEKVFLECVQDMDHENMFWYRQDPGLGLRLIYFSYDVKMKEKGDIPEGYSVSREKKERFSLILESASTNQTSMYLCASSSTGQLETQYFGPGTRLLVL.

Ten or more counts support this clonotype. This sequence joins TRBV19 and TRBJ2-3, with 7 bases fitting TRBD2. This CDR3 is built from 16 residues. The V and J ends lost 1 base and 3 bases, in that order; junction bases with no gene match: 7. CDR1 LNHDA and CDR2 SQIVND come from the germline V gene (reference sequence). The CDR3 is CASSIGGRAGTDTQYF. The CDR3, as DNA: TGTGCCAGTAGTATAGGAGGGAGGGCTGGAACAGATACGCAGTATTTT.